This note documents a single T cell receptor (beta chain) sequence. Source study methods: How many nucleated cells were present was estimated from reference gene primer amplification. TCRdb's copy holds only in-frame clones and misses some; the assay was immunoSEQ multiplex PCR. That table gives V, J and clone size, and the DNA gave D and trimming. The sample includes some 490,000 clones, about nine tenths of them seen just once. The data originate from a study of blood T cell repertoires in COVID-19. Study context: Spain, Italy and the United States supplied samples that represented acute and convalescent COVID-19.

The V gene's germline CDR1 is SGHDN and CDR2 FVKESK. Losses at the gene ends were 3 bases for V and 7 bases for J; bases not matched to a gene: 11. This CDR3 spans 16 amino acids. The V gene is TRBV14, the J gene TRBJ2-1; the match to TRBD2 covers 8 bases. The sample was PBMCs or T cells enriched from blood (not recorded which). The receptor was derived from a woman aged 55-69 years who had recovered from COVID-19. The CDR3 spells CASSHLGSGAQNEQFF. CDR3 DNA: TGTGCCAGCAGCCATCTGGGTAGCGGGGCCCAGAATGAGCAGTTCTTC. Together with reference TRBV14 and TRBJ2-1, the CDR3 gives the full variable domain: EAGVTQFPSHSVIEKGQTVTLRCDPISGHDNLYWYRRVMGKEIKFLLHFVKESKQDESGMPNNRFLAERTGGTYSTLKVQPAELEDSGVYFCASSHLGSGAQNEQFFGPGTRLTVL.